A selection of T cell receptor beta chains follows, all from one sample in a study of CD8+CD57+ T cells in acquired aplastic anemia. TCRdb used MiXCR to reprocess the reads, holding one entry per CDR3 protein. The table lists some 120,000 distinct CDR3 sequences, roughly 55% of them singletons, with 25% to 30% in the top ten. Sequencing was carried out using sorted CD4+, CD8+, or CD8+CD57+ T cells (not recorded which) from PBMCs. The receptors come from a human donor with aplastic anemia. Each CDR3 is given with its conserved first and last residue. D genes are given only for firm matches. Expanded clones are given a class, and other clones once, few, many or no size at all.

cdr3_aa: CASSVRETGELFF; cdr3_nt: TGTGCCAGCAGTGTAAGGGAAACCGGGGAGCTGTTTTTT; d_call: -; j_call: TRBJ2-2; cdr3_length: 13; clone_size: -; v_call: TRBV6-1
cdr3_aa: CASSQVAQLDTQYF; cdr3_nt: TGCGCCAGCAGCCAAGTGGCACAGTTAGATACGCAGTATTTT; d_call: -; j_call: TRBJ2-3; cdr3_length: 14; clone_size: -; v_call: TRBV4-3
cdr3_aa: CASSPAGLGISEAFF; cdr3_nt: TGTGCCAGTAGTCCCGCAGGGTTAGGGATTAGTGAAGCTTTCTTT; d_call: -; j_call: TRBJ1-1; cdr3_length: 15; clone_size: -; v_call: TRBV19
cdr3_aa: CASSFYEGTEAFF; cdr3_nt: TGTGCCAGCAGCTTCTATGAGGGCACTGAAGCTTTCTTT; d_call: -; j_call: TRBJ1-1; cdr3_length: 13; clone_size: -; v_call: TRBV7-2
cdr3_aa: CASSATGNTGELFF; cdr3_nt: TGCGCCAGCAGCGCCACAGGGAACACCGGGGAGCTGTTTTTT; d_call: -; j_call: TRBJ2-2; cdr3_length: 14; clone_size: -; v_call: TRBV5-1
cdr3_aa: CATSDPLRGYNEQFF; cdr3_nt: TGTGCCACCAGTGACCCCCTCAGGGGCTACAATGAGCAGTTCTTC; d_call: -; j_call: TRBJ2-1; cdr3_length: 15; clone_size: -; v_call: TRBV24-1
cdr3_aa: CASRSTGGEKLFF; cdr3_nt: TGTGCCAGCAGGTCGACAGGGGGGGAAAAACTGTTTTTT; d_call: TRBD1; j_call: TRBJ1-4; cdr3_length: 13; clone_size: -; v_call: TRBV5-7
cdr3_aa: CASSLPNTEAFF; cdr3_nt: TGCGCCAGCAGCTTGCCTAACACTGAAGCTTTCTTT; d_call: -; j_call: TRBJ1-1; cdr3_length: 12; clone_size: -; v_call: TRBV5-1
cdr3_aa: CASSEGGGGGALYEQYF; cdr3_nt: TGCGCCAGCAGTGAGGGAGGGGGTGGGGGCGCCCTGTACGAGCAGTACTTC; d_call: -; j_call: TRBJ2-7; cdr3_length: 17; clone_size: -; v_call: TRBV10-2
cdr3_aa: CATGGGTADTQYF; cdr3_nt: TGTGCCACCGGGGGCGGGACCGCAGATACGCAGTATTTT; d_call: -; j_call: TRBJ2-3; cdr3_length: 13; clone_size: few; v_call: TRBV24-1
cdr3_aa: CASSHMGGRATNGKLFF; cdr3_nt: TGCGCCAGCAGCCATATGGGGGGGAGGGCAACTAATGGAAAACTGTTTTTT; d_call: -; j_call: TRBJ1-4; cdr3_length: 17; clone_size: -; v_call: TRBV4-1
cdr3_aa: CAISESIFGTRGSEQYF; cdr3_nt: TGTGCCATCAGTGAGTCGATCTTCGGGACAAGGGGCTCCGAGCAGTACTTC; d_call: -; j_call: TRBJ2-7; cdr3_length: 17; clone_size: -; v_call: TRBV10-3
cdr3_aa: CAISLDKNEKLFF; cdr3_nt: TGTGCCATCAGCTTAGATAAGAATGAAAAACTGTTTTTT; d_call: -; j_call: TRBJ1-4; cdr3_length: 13; clone_size: -; v_call: TRBV10-3